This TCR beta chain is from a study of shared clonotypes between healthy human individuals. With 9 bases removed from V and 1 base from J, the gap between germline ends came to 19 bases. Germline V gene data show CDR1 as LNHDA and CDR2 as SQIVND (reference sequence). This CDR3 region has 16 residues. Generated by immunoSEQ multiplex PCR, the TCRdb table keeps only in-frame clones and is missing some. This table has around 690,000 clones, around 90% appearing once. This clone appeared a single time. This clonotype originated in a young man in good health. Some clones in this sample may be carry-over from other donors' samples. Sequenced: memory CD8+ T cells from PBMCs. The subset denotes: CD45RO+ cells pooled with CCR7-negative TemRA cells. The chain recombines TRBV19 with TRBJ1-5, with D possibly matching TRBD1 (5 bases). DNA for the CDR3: TGTGCCAGCTCCCGGGGGGGGATCTCGAGCAATCAGCCCCAGCATTTT. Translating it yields CASSRGGISSNQPQHF.